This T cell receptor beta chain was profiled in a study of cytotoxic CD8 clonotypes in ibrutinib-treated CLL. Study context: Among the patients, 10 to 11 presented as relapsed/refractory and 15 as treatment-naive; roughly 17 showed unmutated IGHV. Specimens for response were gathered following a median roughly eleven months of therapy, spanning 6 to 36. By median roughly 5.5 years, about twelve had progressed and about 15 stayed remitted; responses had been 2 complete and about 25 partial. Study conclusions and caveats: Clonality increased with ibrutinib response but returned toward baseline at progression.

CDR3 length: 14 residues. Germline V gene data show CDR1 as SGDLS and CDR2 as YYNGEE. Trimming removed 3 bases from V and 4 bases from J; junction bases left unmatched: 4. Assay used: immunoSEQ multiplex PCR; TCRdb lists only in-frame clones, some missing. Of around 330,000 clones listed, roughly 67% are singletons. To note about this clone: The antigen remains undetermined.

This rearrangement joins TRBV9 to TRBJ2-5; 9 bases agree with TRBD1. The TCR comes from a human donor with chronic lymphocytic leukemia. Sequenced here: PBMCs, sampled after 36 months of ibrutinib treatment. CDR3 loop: CASSDPGQGETQYF. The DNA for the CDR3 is TGTGCCAGCAGCGACCCGGGACAGGGAGAGACCCAGTACTTC.